The source of this T cell receptor beta chain is a study of OX40 agonist ivuxolimab in advanced cancers. Study-level results: Within 6 weeks, CD4+ and CD8+ blood T cells expanded clonally at 0.1 to 3.0 mg/kg.

The CDR3 spans 16 residues. Trimming removed 0 bases from V and 1 base from J, with 15 bases in between. Looked up from germline, CDR1 is SQVTM and CDR2 is ANQGSEA. This table comes from immunoSEQ multiplex PCR, and its TCRdb copy is limited to in-frame clones, with some not included. The sample consists of about 60,000 clones, about 85% of them appearing once. Points on this clone: Antigen unknown.

Source: CD4+ or CD8+ T cells sorted from blood, taken in a trial of the OX40 agonist ivuxolimab. This clonotype originated in an adult with an advanced solid tumor such as melanoma, head and neck, liver or kidney cancer. The rearrangement joins TRBV29-1 to TRBJ2-5; D might be TRBD2 (6 bases). The CDR3 protein is CSVEDFVTRVQETQYF. The CDR3 DNA follows: TGCAGCGTTGAAGATTTTGTGACTAGGGTCCAAGAGACCCAGTACTTC.